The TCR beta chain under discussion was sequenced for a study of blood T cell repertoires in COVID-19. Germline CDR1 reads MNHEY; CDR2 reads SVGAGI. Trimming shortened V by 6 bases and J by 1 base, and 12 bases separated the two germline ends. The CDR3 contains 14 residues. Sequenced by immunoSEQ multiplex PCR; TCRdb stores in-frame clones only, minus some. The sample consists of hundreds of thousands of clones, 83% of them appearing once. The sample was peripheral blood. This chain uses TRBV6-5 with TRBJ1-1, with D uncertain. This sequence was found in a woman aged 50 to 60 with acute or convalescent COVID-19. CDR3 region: CASRQFRGNTEAFF. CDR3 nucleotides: TGTGCCAGCAGACAATTCCGAGGGAACACTGAAGCTTTCTTT.